This entry lists 13 T cell receptor beta chains sequenced from one sample in a study of blood T cells in healthy people across ages. The second PCR ran roughly 7 to 11 cycles with a sample-barcoded 5' primer and J-beta primers. TCRdb reanalysed the 5' RACE reads using MiXCR and keeps one entry per CDR3 protein. This sample yields 540,000 or so distinct CDR3 sequences, of which roughly a quarter are seen a single time; 15% to 20% belongs to the top ten. Sequences were obtained from blood. All receptors come from a woman between 65 and 79 years old in good health.

In its sample, this clonotype was seen a few times. The rearrangement joins TRBV5-1 to TRBJ2-5; perhaps TRBD2 as D (5 bases). Germline loops: CDR1 SGHRS, CDR2 YFSETQ. V was shortened by 0 bases and J by 3 bases, with 9 bases between the two germline ends. The CDR3 covers 14 residues. The CDR3 DNA sequence: TGCGCCAGCAGCTTGGAGCGGAGCGAAGAGACCCAGTACTTC. Translating it yields CASSLERSEETQYF.

Concerning this clonotype itself: The junction shows a germline mismatch at one end, possibly a read error. The chain couples TRBV4-3 to TRBJ1-2; D gene ambiguous. The germline CDR1 and CDR2 sequences are LGHNA and YSLEER. The CDR3 contains 15 residues. The CDR3 region is CARSQDTRNVYGYTF. CDR3 in DNA: TGCGCCCGCAGCCAAGATACGAGGAACGTATATGGCTACACCTTC.

The V and J genes are TRBV20-1 and TRBJ2-5; TRBD2 matches at 9 bases. The CDR3 loop spans 14 amino acids. J was trimmed by 3 bases and V by 5 bases; bases with no gene match: 7. Germline-derived CDR1 and CDR2 are DFQATT and SNEGSKA (reference sequence). As DNA, the CDR3 is TGCAGTGCTTTACCGGGACTAGCCAAAGAGACCCAGTACTTC. Its translation is CSALPGLAKETQYF.

The rearrangement joins TRBV6-2 or TRBV6-3 to TRBJ2-3, with TRBD1 as a possible D gene (6 bases). V shed 3 bases and J shed 0 bases, with 10 bases lying between them. The CDR3 has 15 residues. Germline V CDR1 and CDR2: MNHEY, SVGEGT. In DNA, the CDR3 is TGTGCCAGCAGTTATAGGGGACACAGCACAGATACGCAGTATTTT. This encodes CASSYRGHSTDTQYF.

In this sample, this clonotype turned up a few times. V gene TRBV7-2 combines with J gene TRBJ2-5; a possible D gene is TRBD2 (6 bases). The germline CDR1 and CDR2 sequences are SGHTA and FQGNSA. The CDR3 consists of 13 residues. The V and J ends lost 7 bases and 5 bases respectively, with 14 bases between them. The CDR3 protein is CASTWAGYETQYF. CDR3 in DNA: TGTGCCAGCACTTGGGCGGGGTACGAGACCCAGTACTTC.

The chain joins TRBV7-2 to TRBJ2-1; 7 bases are shared with TRBD2. This CDR3 comprises 15 residues. The junction had 9 bases not matched to a gene; V was cut back by 5 bases and J by 5 bases. Germline CDR1 reads SGHTA; CDR2 reads FQGNSA. In nucleotides, the CDR3 is TGTGCCAGCAGCCCATCGTGGGGGGGGAACAATGAGCAGTTCTTC. Its protein product is CASSPSWGGNNEQFF.

The rearrangement joins TRBV12-3 or TRBV12-4 to TRBJ1-2, with 7 positions matching TRBD1. This CDR3 is 13 amino acids long. After removal of 4 bases from V and 7 bases from J, the junction contained 6 bases not matched to a gene. CDR3 sequence reads: CASSSAGQVGYTF. Written as DNA, the CDR3 is TGTGCCAGCAGTTCCGCCGGACAGGTTGGCTACACCTTC.

The chain combines TRBV20-1 with TRBJ2-5; 10 bases map to TRBD1. The J segment lost 2 bases and the V segment lost 3 bases, leaving 3 bases of the junction unmatched. CDR1 is DFQATT, CDR2 SNEGSKA, per germline (reference sequence). The CDR3 has 14 residues. CDR3: CSASGTGVQETQYF. The CDR3 coding sequence is TGCAGTGCTAGCGGGACAGGGGTTCAAGAGACCCAGTACTTC.

The chain joins TRBV7-3 to TRBJ2-3; 10 positions agree with TRBD2. The CDR3 length is 15 residues. V shed 1 base, J shed 5 bases, and the junction held 3 bases outside the gene matches. Germline V gene sequence: CDR1 SGHTA, CDR2 FQGTGA. In DNA form, the CDR3 reads TGTGCCAGCAGCTTAAAAGCGGGGGGGCAAGATACGCAGTATTTT. Protein: CASSLKAGGQDTQYF.

The chain links TRBV20-1 to TRBJ1-2; D is uncertain. Trimming took off 8 bases at V and 2 bases at J, with 9 bases between the two ends. Germline V lookup: CDR1 DFQATT, CDR2 SNEGSKA (reference sequence). The CDR3 extends over 11 amino acids. The CDR3 DNA reads as TGCAGTAGCTGGGAGAACTATGGCTACACCTTC. It translates to CSSWENYGYTF.

The chain is built from TRBV5-1 and TRBJ2-7; TRBD1 is a possible D gene (5 bases). The CDR3 runs 14 residues. The germline gives CDR1 SGHRS, CDR2 YFSETQ. Trimming took 1 base from V and 0 from J, leaving 8 bases between them. CDR3 nucleotides: TGCGCCAGCAGCTTGAGACAGCCCTCCTACGAGCAGTACTTC. As protein: CASSLRQPSYEQYF.

This clonotype was seen only a few times. V and J are TRBV24-1 and TRBJ2-5; 10 nucleotides agree with TRBD2. CDR3 length: 17 residues. J was trimmed by 1 base and V by 1 base; bases with no gene match: 5. From germline, CDR1 is KGHDR and CDR2 SFDVKD. The CDR3 region has the DNA TGTGCCACCAGTGATTTCCCTAGCGGGGGATCCCAAGAGACCCAGTACTTC. Translation: CATSDFPSGGSQETQYF.

This sequence joins TRBV4-1 and TRBJ2-5, with 7 bases identical to TRBD2. This CDR3 has 17 residues. V lost 0 bases and J lost 4; bases outside the gene matches: 11. CDR1 and CDR2 from the germline V gene are MGHRA and YSYEKL. DNA for the CDR3: TGCGCCAGCAGCCAAGATGTCACACGGGGGGTTCGAGAGACCCAGTACTTC. Its protein product is CASSQDVTRGVRETQYF.